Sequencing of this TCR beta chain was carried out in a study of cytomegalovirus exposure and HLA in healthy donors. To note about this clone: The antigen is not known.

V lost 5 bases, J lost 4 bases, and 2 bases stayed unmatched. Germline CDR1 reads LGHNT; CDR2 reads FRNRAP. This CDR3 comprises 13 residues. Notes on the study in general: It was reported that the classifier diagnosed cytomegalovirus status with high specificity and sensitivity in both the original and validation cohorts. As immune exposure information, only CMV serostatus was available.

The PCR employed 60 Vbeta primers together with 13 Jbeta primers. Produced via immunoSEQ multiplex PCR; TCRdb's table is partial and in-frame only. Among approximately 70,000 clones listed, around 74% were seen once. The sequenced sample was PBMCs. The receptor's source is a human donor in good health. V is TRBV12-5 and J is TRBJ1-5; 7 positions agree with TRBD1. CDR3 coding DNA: TGTGCTAGTGGTCAACAGGGGAATCAGCCCCAGCATTTT. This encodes CASGQQGNQPQHF.